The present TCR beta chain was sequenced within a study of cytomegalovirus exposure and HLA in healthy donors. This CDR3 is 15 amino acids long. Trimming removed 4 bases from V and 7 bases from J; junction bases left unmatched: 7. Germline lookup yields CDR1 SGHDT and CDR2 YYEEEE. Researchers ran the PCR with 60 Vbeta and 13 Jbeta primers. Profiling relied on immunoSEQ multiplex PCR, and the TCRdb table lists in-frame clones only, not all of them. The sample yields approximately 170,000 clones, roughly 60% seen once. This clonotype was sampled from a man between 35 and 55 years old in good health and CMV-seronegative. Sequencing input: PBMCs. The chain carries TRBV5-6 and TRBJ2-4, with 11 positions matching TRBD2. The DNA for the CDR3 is TGTGCCAGCAGCGACTTTAGCGGGAGGGAGAACATTCAGTACTTC. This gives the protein CASSDFSGRENIQYF. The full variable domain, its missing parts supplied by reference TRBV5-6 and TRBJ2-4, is DAGVTQSPTHLIKTRGQQVTLRCSPKSGHDTVSWYQQALGQGPQFIFQYYEEEERQRGNFPDRFSGHQFPNYSSELNVNALLLGDSALYLCASSDFSGRENIQYFGAGTRLSVL.